Presented here are 20 T cell receptor beta chains from one specimen sequenced in a study of PD-1 blockade in mismatch repair-deficient tumors. Generated by immunoSEQ multiplex PCR, the TCRdb table keeps only in-frame clones and is missing some. The table includes approximately 110,000 clones, about 74% detected once. Sequencing was performed on peripheral blood, taken roughly 60 weeks after starting pembrolizumab. Receptors originate from an adult with mismatch repair-deficient cancer.

The genes are TRBV28 and TRBJ2-1; TRBD1 or TRBD2 may be the D gene (5 bases each). Between the trimmed V and J ends, which lost 6 bases and 9 bases, there was a span of 21 bases. From germline, CDR1 is MDHEN and CDR2 SYDVKM. CDR3 size: 15 residues. CDR3 bases: TGTGCCAGCAGGGGCCCGGGGCTTTTGAAGAGTGAGCAGTTCTTC. Translating gives CASRGPGLLKSEQFF.

This clone was detected a few times. The genes are TRBV2 and TRBJ2-1; TRBD2 matches at 13 bases. The CDR3 consists of 15 residues. CDR1 and CDR2 (germline): SNHLY, FYNNEI. V lost 6 bases to trimming and J lost 6 bases; unmatched junction nucleotides: 5. Written as DNA, the CDR3 is TGTGCCAGCAGGCAGGGACTAGCGGGACCCAATGAGCAGTTCTTC. This codes for CASRQGLAGPNEQFF.

The chain is built from TRBV7-3 and TRBJ2-5, with 11 bases matching TRBD1. Germline V gives CDR1 SGHTA, CDR2 FQGTGA. The CDR3 is 15 residues long. Unmatched junction bases numbered 7, after V lost 5 bases and J lost 5 bases. The CDR3, as DNA: TGTGCCAGCAGCCCGGACAGGGGGCAGTGGGAGACCCAGTACTTC. Its protein product is CASSPDRGQWETQYF.

The chain has TRBV9 and TRBJ1-4; D unclear. Trimming shortened V by 0 bases and J by 5 bases, and 5 bases separated the two germline ends. CDR3 size: 13 residues. From germline, CDR1 is SGDLS and CDR2 YYNGEE. The CDR3 DNA reads TGTGCCAGCAGCGTAGCCGGGAATGAAAAACTGTTTTTT. This translates into CASSVAGNEKLFF.

This clone came up once. This chain joins TRBV19 and TRBJ1-3, with 10 positions matching TRBD1. There are 17 residues in the CDR3. The germline V gene has CDR1 LNHDA and CDR2 SQIVND (reference sequence). After removal of 4 bases from V and 4 bases from J, the junction contained 10 bases not matched to a gene. The CDR3 spells CASSKDRQGARGNTIYF. Written as DNA, the CDR3 is TGTGCCAGTAGTAAGGATCGACAGGGGGCGCGAGGAAACACCATATATTTT.

This rearrangement joins TRBV7-9 to TRBJ2-7; a weak D match, TRBD1 (5 bases). Per germline, CDR1 SEHNR and CDR2 FQNEAQ (reference sequence). This CDR3 has 13 amino acids. Trimming stripped 5 bases from V and 0 bases from J, with 8 bases between. The CDR3 reads CASSGDSSYEQYF. The CDR3 DNA is TGTGCCAGCAGCGGCGACAGCTCCTACGAGCAGTACTTC.

The chain couples TRBV7-9 to TRBJ2-1, with TRBD1 identical over 7 bases. Germline CDR1 and CDR2: SEHNR and FQNEAQ (reference sequence). The CDR3 has 18 amino acids. The junction had 13 bases not matched to a gene; V was cut back by 5 bases and J by 0 bases. In DNA, the CDR3 is TGTGCCAGCAGCAAACAGGGGACCTTAGTCCTCTCCTACAATGAGCAGTTCTTC. Translation: CASSKQGTLVLSYNEQFF.

V usage is TRBV7-9 and J usage is TRBJ1-2; D is uncertain. V dropped 1 base and J dropped 4 bases, with 19 bases sitting between them. The germline CDR1 and CDR2 sequences are SEHNR and FQNEAQ (reference sequence). The CDR3 contains 17 residues. CDR3 in amino acids: CASSLGAVEGGFYGYTF. Written as DNA, the CDR3 is TGTGCCAGCAGCTTAGGGGCCGTAGAGGGAGGATTCTATGGCTACACCTTC.

J is TRBJ1-4 and V is TRBV6-6; no reliable D call. This CDR3 spans 14 amino acids. Germline V gene sequence: CDR1 MNHNY, CDR2 SVGAGI (reference sequence). V shed 6 bases and J shed 3 bases, with 11 bases lying between them. CDR3: CASRRGEANEKLFF. The CDR3 nucleotides are TGTGCCAGCAGACGCGGGGAAGCTAATGAAAAACTGTTTTTT.

V usage is TRBV9 and J usage is TRBJ2-2, with D uncertain. CDR3 length: 13 residues. The V gene's germline CDR1 is SGDLS and CDR2 YYNGEE. V lost 0 bases to trimming and J lost 5 bases, with 5 bases between them. Here the CDR3 reads CASSVGVTGELFF. Here the CDR3 DNA reads TGTGCCAGCAGCGTAGGGGTGACCGGGGAGCTGTTTTTT.

The V call is TRBV18, the J call TRBJ1-2; a possible D gene is TRBD1 (5 bases). Trimming removed 4 bases from V and 2 bases from J, with 8 bases in between. The CDR3 consists of 13 residues. CDR1 and CDR2 from the germline V gene are KGHSH and LQKENI. CDR3 amino acids: CASSLRDNYGYTF. DNA for the CDR3: TGTGCCAGCTCACTACGGGACAACTATGGCTACACCTTC. Full variable domain (missing parts from reference TRBV18 and TRBJ1-2): NAGVMQNPRHLVRRRGQEARLRCSPMKGHSHVYWYRQLPEEGLKFMVYLQKENIIDESGMPKERFSAEFPKEGPSILRIQQVVRGDSAAYFCASSLRDNYGYTFGSGTRLTVV.

The V and J genes are TRBV2 and TRBJ2-7; D may match TRBD1 or TRBD2 (5 bases each). Germline values: CDR1 SNHLY, CDR2 FYNNEI. The germline V and J ends were trimmed by 5 bases and 5 bases, with 19 bases remaining between them. The CDR3 is 15 amino acids. CDR3 residues: CASSQSGLKGDEQYF. Written as DNA, the CDR3 is TGTGCCAGCAGTCAGTCGGGGCTAAAAGGCGACGAGCAGTACTTC.

This clone was picked up one time. This sequence joins TRBV6-1 and TRBJ1-1; D remains unclear. The ends were cut back, 1 base at V and 7 bases at J, with 13 bases in the middle. The CDR3 is made up of 14 amino acids. Germline V gives CDR1 MNHNS, CDR2 SASEGT. CDR3 nucleotide sequence: TGTGCCAGCAGTGAAGGGCAGGTCGTTGATGAAGCTTTCTTT. This codes for CASSEGQVVDEAFF.

The rearrangement joins TRBV15 to TRBJ1-5, with 7 nucleotides matching TRBD1. This CDR3 comprises 15 residues. The junction had 6 bases not matched to a gene; V was cut back by 0 bases and J by 7 bases. The germline CDR1 and CDR2 sequences are LNHNV and YYDKDF (reference sequence). The CDR3 region is CATSREDRDGQPQHF. CDR3 nucleotides: TGTGCCACCAGCAGAGAAGACAGGGATGGCCAGCCCCAGCATTTT.

The CDR3 is CASSGDSGGQPQHF. In DNA, the CDR3 is TGTGCCAGCAGCGGGGACTCAGGTGGCCAGCCCCAGCATTTT. The J gene is TRBJ1-5, the V gene TRBV7-2; weak D call: TRBD1 (5 bases). Germline values: CDR1 SGHTA, CDR2 FQGNSA. The CDR3 is 14 amino acids. V lost 5 bases and J lost 7, with 15 bases in between.

This clone was seen a handful of times. The V gene is TRBV7-3, the J gene TRBJ2-2; no clear D gene. The CDR3 has 13 residues. Trimming left V 1 base short and J 6 bases short, with 6 bases between. Germline V lookup: CDR1 SGHTA, CDR2 FQGTGA. The DNA of the CDR3 is TGTGCCAGCAGCTTAATATTCCCCGGGGAGCTGTTTTTT. Its translation is CASSLIFPGELFF.

This rearrangement joins TRBV27 to TRBJ1-5; no firm D call. From germline, CDR1 is MNHEY and CDR2 SMNVEV (reference sequence). This CDR3 region has 14 residues. V dropped 6 bases and J dropped 6 bases, with 15 bases sitting between them. The CDR3 sequence: CASRSIISGQPQHF. CDR3 in DNA: TGTGCCAGCAGATCAATTATATCGGGTCAGCCCCAGCATTTT.

This clone was seen once. The CDR3 DNA reads as TGTGCCACTTCCACCGGACGTTGGAACACTGAAGCTTTCTTT. Translating it yields CATSTGRWNTEAFF. The V and J genes are TRBV19 and TRBJ1-1; no clear D. The CDR3 is 14 residues long. Trimming pared 10 bases from V and 1 base from J, leaving 16 bases between. The germline gives CDR1 LNHDA, CDR2 SQIVND (reference sequence).

The J gene is TRBJ1-1, the V gene TRBV6-1; no definite D call. The CDR3 has 15 amino acids. V was shortened by 3 bases and J by 0 bases, with 11 bases between the two germline ends. Germline CDR1 and CDR2: MNHNS and SASEGT. The CDR3 nucleotides read TGTGCCAGCAGTGATTGGGTCGGCCTGAACACTGAAGCTTTCTTT. Translating it yields CASSDWVGLNTEAFF.

The J gene is TRBJ2-6, the V gene TRBV11-2; no clear D gene. This CDR3 region has 15 residues. Trimming removed 1 base from V and 2 bases from J, with 6 bases in between. Germline V CDR1 and CDR2: SGHAT, FQNNGV. The DNA for the CDR3 is TGTGCCAGCAGCTTAGCTGGTACTGGGGCCAACGTCCTGACTTTC. Its translation: CASSLAGTGANVLTF. The variable domain in full, with the rest retrieved from reference TRBV11-2 and TRBJ2-6, is EAGVAQSPRYKIIEKRQSVAFWCNPISGHATLYWYQQILGQGPKLLIQFQNNGVVDDSQLPKDRFSAERLKGVDSTLKIQPAKLEDSAVYLCASSLAGTGANVLTFGAGSRLTVL.